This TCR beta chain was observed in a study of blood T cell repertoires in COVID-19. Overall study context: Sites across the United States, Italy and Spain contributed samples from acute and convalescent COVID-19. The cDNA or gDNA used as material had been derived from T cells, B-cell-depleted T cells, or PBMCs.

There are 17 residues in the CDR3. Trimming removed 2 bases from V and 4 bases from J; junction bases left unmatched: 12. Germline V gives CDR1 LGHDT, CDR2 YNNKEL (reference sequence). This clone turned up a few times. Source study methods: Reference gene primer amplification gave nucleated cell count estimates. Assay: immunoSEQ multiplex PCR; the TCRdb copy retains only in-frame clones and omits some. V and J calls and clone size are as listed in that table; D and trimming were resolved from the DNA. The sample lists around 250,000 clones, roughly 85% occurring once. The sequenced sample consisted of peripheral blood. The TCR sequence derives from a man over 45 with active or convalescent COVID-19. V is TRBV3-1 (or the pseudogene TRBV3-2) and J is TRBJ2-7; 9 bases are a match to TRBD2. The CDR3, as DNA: TGTGCCAGCAGCCAAAGGGGGGCCGGGACTAGCAGATACGAGCAGTACTTC. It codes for CASSQRGAGTSRYEQYF.